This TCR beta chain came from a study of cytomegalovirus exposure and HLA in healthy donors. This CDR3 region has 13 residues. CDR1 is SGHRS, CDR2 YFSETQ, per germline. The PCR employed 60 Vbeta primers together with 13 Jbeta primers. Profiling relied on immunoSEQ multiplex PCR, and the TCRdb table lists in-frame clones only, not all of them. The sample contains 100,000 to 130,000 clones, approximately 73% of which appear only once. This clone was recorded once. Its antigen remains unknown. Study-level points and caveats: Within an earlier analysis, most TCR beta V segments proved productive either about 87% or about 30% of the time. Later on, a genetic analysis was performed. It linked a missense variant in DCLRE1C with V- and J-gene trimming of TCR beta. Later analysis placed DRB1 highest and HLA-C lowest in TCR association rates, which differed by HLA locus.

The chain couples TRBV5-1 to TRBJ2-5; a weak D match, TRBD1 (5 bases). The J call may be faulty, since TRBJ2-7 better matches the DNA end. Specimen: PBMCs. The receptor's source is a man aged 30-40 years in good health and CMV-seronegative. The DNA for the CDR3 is TGCGCCAGCAGCTTGGAACAGGCCTACGAGCAGTACTTC. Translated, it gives CASSLEQAYEQYF.